This T cell receptor beta chain derives from a study of blood T cell repertoires in COVID-19. Overall study context: The samples span acute and convalescent COVID-19 from the United States, Italy and Spain.

As handled by the study authors: Using reference gene primer amplification, nucleated cell counts were estimated. The protocol was immunoSEQ multiplex PCR, while the TCRdb copy is restricted to in-frame clones and leaves out a portion. V, J and clone size were drawn from that table, and D and trimming were deduced from the DNA. The table shows a few hundred thousand clones, with about nine tenths occurring only once. The CDR3 contains 11 residues. The germline V gene encodes CDR1 DFQATT and CDR2 SNEGSKA (reference sequence). Trimming at V came to 4 bases and at J to 7 bases, leaving 3 bases not matched to a gene. Someone with COVID-19 had been met by exposed participants within 2 weeks before study entry.

Sequencing input: PBMCs or T cells enriched from blood (not recorded which). The sequence derives from a woman in her 30s who had been exposed to COVID-19. The chain joins TRBV20-1 to TRBJ1-1; 7 bases match TRBD1. In DNA, the CDR3 is TGCAGTGCTACGGGACAGAATGAAGCTTTCTTT. Its protein product is CSATGQNEAFF.